These T cell receptor beta chains were read from a single sample in a study of control samples from healthy donors and cancer patients. Clones were read by immunoSEQ multiplex PCR, and TCRdb kept only the in-frame ones, dropping some. The data show 130,000 or so clones, about 86% seen once. Material: blood. These receptors were taken from a man younger than 45 in good health. Each CDR3 is given with its conserved first and last residue. The D gene is left open where the match is weak. Only some rows state a clone size, as once, few, many or a class for expanded clones.

CDR3nt | CDR3aa | abundance | len | j_gene | v_gene | d_gene
TGTGCCAGCACCCCAATGGGGAGGAGAACCTACGAGCAGTACTTC | CASTPMGRRTYEQYF | - | 15 | TRBJ2-7 | TRBV2 | -
TGTGCCAGCAGCCAGGCAGATTATAATTCACCCCTCCACTTT | CASSQADYNSPLHF | - | 14 | TRBJ1-6 | TRBV3-1/TRBV3-2 | -
TGTGCCAGCACGGGCCCATCACCCCCAACTAATGAAAAACTGTTTTTT | CASTGPSPPTNEKLFF | - | 16 | TRBJ1-4 | TRBV28 | -
TGTGCCAGCAGCCGAATGGGGACAGATAATTCACCCCTCCACTTT | CASSRMGTDNSPLHF | - | 15 | TRBJ1-6 | TRBV6-5 | TRBD1
TGCGCCAGCAGCCAAGAACAGGATAGCAATCAGCCCCAGCATTTT | CASSQEQDSNQPQHF | - | 15 | TRBJ1-5 | TRBV4-1 | -
TGTGCCAGTAGTATAGCTTTACGTGGGAATGAGCAGTTCTTC | CASSIALRGNEQFF | - | 14 | TRBJ2-1 | TRBV19 | -
TGTGCCAGCAGTTTGAGCGGGGGGGGGCCAGATACGCAGTATTTT | CASSLSGGGPDTQYF | - | 15 | TRBJ2-3 | TRBV6-5 | TRBD2
TGCGCCAGCGAATACCGGGCCTTGGTGATTTCTGGGGCCAACGTCCTGACTTTC | CASEYRALVISGANVLTF | - | 18 | TRBJ2-6 | TRBV23-1 | -
TGTGCCAGCAGTGGTCGACAGGGGGAAAACTCAACTAATGAAAAACTGTTTTTT | CASSGRQGENSTNEKLFF | - | 18 | TRBJ1-4 | TRBV6-4 | TRBD1
TGTGCCATCAGTGAGTCCGGAGATGGCTACACCTTC | CAISESGDGYTF | - | 12 | TRBJ1-2 | TRBV10-3 | -
TGCGCCAGCAGCGGACAGATTAATGAAAAACTGTTTTTT | CASSGQINEKLFF | once | 13 | TRBJ1-4 | TRBV5-1 | -
TGTGCCAGCAGCGTAGGGAATCGGGGTGACACTGAAGCTTTCTTT | CASSVGNRGDTEAFF | - | 15 | TRBJ1-1 | TRBV9 | -
TGTGCCAGTCTTGGACAGGGAGGTTCCAACTATGGCTACACCTTC | CASLGQGGSNYGYTF | - | 15 | TRBJ1-2 | TRBV19 | TRBD1
TGTGCCAGCAGCTTAGCCCTAGCGGGGGCCCCGGATGAGCAGTTCTTC | CASSLALAGAPDEQFF | - | 16 | TRBJ2-1 | TRBV7-2 | TRBD2
TGTGCCACCAGTGACCCCGGGACAGGGGTCACCGGGGAGCTGTTTTTT | CATSDPGTGVTGELFF | - | 16 | TRBJ2-2 | TRBV24-1 | TRBD1
TGTGCCAGCAGCGTAGGGGGGCCAGGGTGGACTAATGAAAAACTGTTTTTT | CASSVGGPGWTNEKLFF | once | 17 | TRBJ1-4 | TRBV9 | -
TGTGCCAGCAGTAGACAGGGGGCTCAGGATACGCAGTATTTT | CASSRQGAQDTQYF | - | 14 | TRBJ2-3 | TRBV6-2/TRBV6-3 | TRBD1
TGTGCCAGTAGTCTTAACACCGGGGAGCTGTTTTTT | CASSLNTGELFF | - | 12 | TRBJ2-2 | TRBV19 | -
TGTGCCAGCAGCCATACGTTTCCAGGACCCCAAGCTTTCTTT | CASSHTFPGPQAFF | - | 14 | TRBJ1-1 | TRBV14 | -
TGCGCCAGCAGCCAAGGGTCGTATAACTATGGCTACACCTTC | CASSQGSYNYGYTF | - | 14 | TRBJ1-2 | TRBV4-1 | -
TGTGCCAGCGCAAAAGACAGGGTTGGAAAAAACTATGGCTACACCTTC | CASAKDRVGKNYGYTF | - | 16 | TRBJ1-2 | TRBV28 | TRBD1
TGTGCCAGCAGTTACTCGATGGAGGTCTATGGCTACACCTTC | CASSYSMEVYGYTF | - | 14 | TRBJ1-2 | TRBV6-5 | -
TGCAGCGTTGAGACAGATAACTATGGCTACACCTTC | CSVETDNYGYTF | - | 12 | TRBJ1-2 | TRBV29-1 | -
TGTGCCAGCAGCTTAGATGGGGCCATCCAGGGAGATACGCAGTATTTT | CASSLDGAIQGDTQYF | - | 16 | TRBJ2-3 | TRBV7-2 | -
TGTGCCAGCAGCTTGGATGTACCCCAGCCCCAGCATTTT | CASSLDVPQPQHF | once | 13 | TRBJ1-5 | TRBV5-5 | -
TGTGCCAGCAGTAGGGCAGGGGAAGAGACCCAGTACTTC | CASSRAGEETQYF | - | 13 | TRBJ2-5 | TRBV21-1 | -
TGTGCCAGCAGTTTAGCACAGGGATACCAGCCCCAGCATTTT | CASSLAQGYQPQHF | - | 14 | TRBJ1-5 | TRBV27 | -
TGCGCCAGCAGTGAGTCGGGGACACTCGGTTCAGGAGAGACCCAGTACTTC | CASSESGTLGSGETQYF | - | 17 | TRBJ2-5 | TRBV10-1 | -
TGTGCCATCAGCGAACCAAACTGGGGTACAGATACGCAGTATTTT | CAISEPNWGTDTQYF | once | 15 | TRBJ2-3 | TRBV10-3 | -
TGTGCCAGCAGCAAAGTAGGGTCAGTAGGGAACACAGATACGCAGTATTTT | CASSKVGSVGNTDTQYF | - | 17 | TRBJ2-3 | TRBV21-1 | -
TGCGCCAGCAGCCAATCCTCGGGGGCGGCCGGGGAGCTGTTTTTT | CASSQSSGAAGELFF | - | 15 | TRBJ2-2 | TRBV4-1 | -
TGTGCCAGCAGTTCCTCGGGGTTGCAAGAGACCCAGTACTTC | CASSSSGLQETQYF | once | 14 | TRBJ2-5 | TRBV28 | -
TGCGCCAGCAGCCGCGACCCTTGGAGTGCCTACGAGCAGTACTTC | CASSRDPWSAYEQYF | - | 15 | TRBJ2-7 | TRBV5-1 | -
TGTGCCAGCAGCTTGAACCAGAACTATGGCTACACCTTC | CASSLNQNYGYTF | few | 13 | TRBJ1-2 | TRBV5-6 | -
TGTGCCAGCACGTCAGCGGTCTCTGGAAACACCATATATTTT | CASTSAVSGNTIYF | - | 14 | TRBJ1-3 | TRBV6-5 | -
TGTGCCAGCAGCACGACAGATGGAGGTTCTGGGGCCAACGTCCTGACTTTC | CASSTTDGGSGANVLTF | - | 17 | TRBJ2-6 | TRBV4-2 | -
TGTGCCAGCAGCGAGGGCCAGGGGGCGCATTACGAGCAGTACTTC | CASSEGQGAHYEQYF | - | 15 | TRBJ2-7 | TRBV9 | TRBD1
TGTGCCAGCAGCTTTTGGGGTATACATTCACCCCTCCACTTT | CASSFWGIHSPLHF | - | 14 | TRBJ1-6 | TRBV7-2 | -
TGTGCCAGCAGTCGTACCGGATACGAGCAGTACTTC | CASSRTGYEQYF | medium-sized | 12 | TRBJ2-7 | TRBV2 | -
TGTGCCACCACGGGTAGAACCGGGGAGCTGTTTTTT | CATTGRTGELFF | - | 12 | TRBJ2-2 | TRBV24-1 | -
TGTGCCAGTAGTCGTGGGGGGCAATCTATTGGCAATCAGCCCCAGCATTTT | CASSRGGQSIGNQPQHF | - | 17 | TRBJ1-5 | TRBV19 | -
TGTGCCAGCAGTGAGGGGATAGCCCTATACGAGCAGTACTTC | CASSEGIALYEQYF | once | 14 | TRBJ2-7 | TRBV2 | -
TGTGCACATTCAAGGGGGGGCGGGAGCTCCTACGAGCAGTACTTC | CAHSRGGGSSYEQYF | - | 15 | TRBJ2-7 | TRBV6-5 | -
TGCAGTGCTAAAGACAGGGGTTTCCAGTACTTC | CSAKDRGFQYF | - | 11 | TRBJ2-5 | TRBV20-1 | TRBD1
TGTGCCACCCAGACAGATAACTCTGGAAACACCATATATTTT | CATQTDNSGNTIYF | - | 14 | TRBJ1-3 | TRBV24-1 | -
TGTGCCAGCAGCGCGTCCTCCTACAATGAGCAGTTCTTC | CASSASSYNEQFF | - | 13 | TRBJ2-1 | TRBV9 | -
TGCGCCAGCAGTTATCACGAAAGACGAGATACGCAGTATTTT | CASSYHERRDTQYF | once | 14 | TRBJ2-3 | TRBV10-1 | -
TGTGCCAGCAGCCGTGGACTAGCGGGAGGAACTAGCACAGATACGCAGTATTTT | CASSRGLAGGTSTDTQYF | - | 18 | TRBJ2-3 | TRBV3-1/TRBV3-2 | TRBD2
TGTGCCAGCAGCCACGGACAGGGTCGTACTGAAGCTTTCTTT | CASSHGQGRTEAFF | - | 14 | TRBJ1-1 | TRBV4-2 | TRBD1
TGTGCCAGTAGTGAGGTACAACCGATAAACTATGGCTACACCTTC | CASSEVQPINYGYTF | - | 15 | TRBJ1-2 | TRBV19 | -
TGTGCCAGCAGTGAATATGTGGGCAGGGGAGTTGGCTACACCTTC | CASSEYVGRGVGYTF | few | 15 | TRBJ1-2 | TRBV25-1 | -
TGTGCCAGTAGGCGGGACAGGTCTAATGAAAAACTGTTTTTT | CASRRDRSNEKLFF | - | 14 | TRBJ1-4 | TRBV19 | TRBD1
TGTGCCTGCAGGGGGGGACAGCCGAATGAAAAACTGTTTTTT | CACRGGQPNEKLFF | once | 14 | TRBJ1-4 | TRBV11-2 | TRBD1
TGTGCCAGCAGTCTGACAGGGGGCTTCGGTCAGCCCCAGCATTTT | CASSLTGGFGQPQHF | - | 15 | TRBJ1-5 | TRBV6-5 | TRBD1
TGCGCCAGCAGCTTGGGTGGAACATCGAACACCGGGGAGCTGTTTTTT | CASSLGGTSNTGELFF | - | 16 | TRBJ2-2 | TRBV5-1 | -
TGTGCCAGCAGCCCAGTGAGGACAGGGGTAAACCAGTACTTC | CASSPVRTGVNQYF | - | 14 | TRBJ2-5 | TRBV14 | TRBD1
TGTGCCACAGGGGGGGGCACAGATACGCAGTATTTT | CATGGGTDTQYF | - | 12 | TRBJ2-3 | TRBV2 | -
TGCAGCGGAAAGGAAACTAATGAAAAACTGTTTTTT | CSGKETNEKLFF | - | 12 | TRBJ1-4 | TRBV29-1 | -
TGTGCCAGTAGTGTCCAGGGATTCCAAGAGACCCAGTACTTC | CASSVQGFQETQYF | - | 14 | TRBJ2-5 | TRBV19 | -